This record looks at one T cell receptor (beta chain) sequence and its context. This CDR3 has 13 residues. From germline, CDR1 is SQVTM and CDR2 ANQGSEA. The ends were cut back, 7 bases at V and 4 bases at J, with 16 bases in the middle. These data belong to a study of blood T cell repertoires in COVID-19. Across the study: T cells, B-cell-depleted T cells, or PBMCs provided the cDNA or gDNA that served as material.

Authors' analysis steps: Researchers report that nucleated cell counts were estimated from reference gene primer amplification. The assay was immunoSEQ multiplex PCR, and TCRdb's table has in-frame clones only and misses some. V, J and clone size were drawn from that table, and D and trimming were deduced from the DNA. The sample holds around 100,000 clones, 70% to 90% seen once. The source material was peripheral blood. This chain connects TRBV29-1 to TRBJ1-2; D may be TRBD1 (5 bases). The receptor comes from a human donor in a cohort sampled during active COVID-19. Here the CDR3 reads CSALPDIGYGYTF. DNA of the CDR3: TGCAGCGCTCTGCCGGACATTGGCTATGGCTACACCTTC.